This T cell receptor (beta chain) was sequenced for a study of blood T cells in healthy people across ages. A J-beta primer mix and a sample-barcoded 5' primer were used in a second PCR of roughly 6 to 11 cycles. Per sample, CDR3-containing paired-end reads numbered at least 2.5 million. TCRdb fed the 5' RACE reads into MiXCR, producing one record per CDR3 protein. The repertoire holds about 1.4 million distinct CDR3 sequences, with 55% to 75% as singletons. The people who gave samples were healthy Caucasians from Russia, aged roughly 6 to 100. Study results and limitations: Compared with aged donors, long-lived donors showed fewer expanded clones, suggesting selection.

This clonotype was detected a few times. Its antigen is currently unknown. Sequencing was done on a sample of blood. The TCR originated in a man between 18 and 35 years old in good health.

CDR3 coding DNA: TGTGCCAGCCTCAGGGACATCTCCACAGATACGCAGTATTTT. It is translated as CASLRDISTDTQYF. The V gene is TRBV11-2, the J gene TRBJ2-3; a weak D match, TRBD1 (6 bases). The CDR3 covers 14 residues. Germline CDR1 is SGHAT and CDR2 is FQNNGV. V was trimmed by 8 bases and J by 2 bases, leaving 14 bases between them.